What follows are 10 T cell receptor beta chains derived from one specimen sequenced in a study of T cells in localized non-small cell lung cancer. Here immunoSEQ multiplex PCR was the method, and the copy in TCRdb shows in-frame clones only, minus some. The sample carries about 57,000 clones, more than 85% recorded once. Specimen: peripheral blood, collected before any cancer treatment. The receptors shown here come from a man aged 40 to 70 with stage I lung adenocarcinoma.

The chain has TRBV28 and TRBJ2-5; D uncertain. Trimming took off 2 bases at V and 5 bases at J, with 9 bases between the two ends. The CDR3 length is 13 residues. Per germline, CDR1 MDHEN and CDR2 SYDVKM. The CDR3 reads CASSLSGSETQYF. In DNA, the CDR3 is TGTGCCAGCAGTTTAAGTGGTTCGGAGACCCAGTACTTC.

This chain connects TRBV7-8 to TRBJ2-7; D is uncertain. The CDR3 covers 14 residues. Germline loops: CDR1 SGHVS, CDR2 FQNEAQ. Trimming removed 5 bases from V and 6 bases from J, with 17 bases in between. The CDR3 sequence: CASSQNSGSSEQYF. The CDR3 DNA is TGTGCCAGCAGCCAAAATTCGGGCAGCTCCGAGCAGTACTTC.

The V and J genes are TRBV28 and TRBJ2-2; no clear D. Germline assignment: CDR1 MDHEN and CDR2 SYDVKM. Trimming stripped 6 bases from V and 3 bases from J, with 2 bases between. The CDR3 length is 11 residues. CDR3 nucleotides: TGTGCCAGCAGCCACACCGGGGAGCTGTTTTTT. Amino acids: CASSHTGELFF.

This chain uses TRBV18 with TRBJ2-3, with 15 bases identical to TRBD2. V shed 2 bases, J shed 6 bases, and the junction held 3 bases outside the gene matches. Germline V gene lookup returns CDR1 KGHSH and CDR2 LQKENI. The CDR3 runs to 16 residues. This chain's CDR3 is CASSPRTSGRVDTQYF. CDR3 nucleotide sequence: TGTGCCAGCTCACCAAGGACTAGCGGGAGGGTGGATACGCAGTATTTT.

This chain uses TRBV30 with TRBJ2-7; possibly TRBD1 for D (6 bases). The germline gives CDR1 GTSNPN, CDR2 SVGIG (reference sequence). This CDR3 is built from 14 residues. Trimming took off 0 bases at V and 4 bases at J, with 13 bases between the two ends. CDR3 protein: CAWSVPGASYEQYF. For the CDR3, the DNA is TGTGCCTGGAGTGTACCAGGGGCATCATACGAGCAGTACTTC.

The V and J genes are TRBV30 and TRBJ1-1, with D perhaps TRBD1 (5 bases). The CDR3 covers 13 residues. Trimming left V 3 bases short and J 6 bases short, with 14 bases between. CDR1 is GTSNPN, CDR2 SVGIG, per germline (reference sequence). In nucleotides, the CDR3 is TGTGCCTGGAGACCCCTGGGGCACGCTGAAGCTTTCTTT. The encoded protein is CAWRPLGHAEAFF.

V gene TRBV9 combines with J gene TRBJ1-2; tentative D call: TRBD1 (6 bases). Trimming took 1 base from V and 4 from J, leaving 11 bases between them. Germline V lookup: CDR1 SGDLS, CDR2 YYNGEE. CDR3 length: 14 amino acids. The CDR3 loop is CASSVTTGTYGYTF. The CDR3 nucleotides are TGTGCCAGCAGCGTAACAACAGGGACCTATGGCTACACCTTC.

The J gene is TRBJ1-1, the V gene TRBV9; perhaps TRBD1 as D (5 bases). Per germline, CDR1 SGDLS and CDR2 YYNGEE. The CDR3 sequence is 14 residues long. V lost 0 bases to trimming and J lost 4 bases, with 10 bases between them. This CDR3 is CASSVDWGVTEAFF. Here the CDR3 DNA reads TGTGCCAGCAGCGTAGACTGGGGGGTCACTGAAGCTTTCTTT.

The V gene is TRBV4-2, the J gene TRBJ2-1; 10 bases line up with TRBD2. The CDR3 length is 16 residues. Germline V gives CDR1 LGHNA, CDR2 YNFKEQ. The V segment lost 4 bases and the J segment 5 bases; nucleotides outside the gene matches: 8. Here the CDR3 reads CASSPEETSGHNEQFF. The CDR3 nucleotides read TGTGCCAGCAGCCCGGAGGAGACTAGCGGGCACAATGAGCAGTTCTTC.

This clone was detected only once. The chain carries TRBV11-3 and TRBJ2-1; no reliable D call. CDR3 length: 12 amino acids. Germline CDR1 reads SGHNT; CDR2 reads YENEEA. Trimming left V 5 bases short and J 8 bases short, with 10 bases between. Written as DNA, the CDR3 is TGTGCCAGCAGCCACCAATCCCATGAGCAGTTCTTC. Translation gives CASSHQSHEQFF.